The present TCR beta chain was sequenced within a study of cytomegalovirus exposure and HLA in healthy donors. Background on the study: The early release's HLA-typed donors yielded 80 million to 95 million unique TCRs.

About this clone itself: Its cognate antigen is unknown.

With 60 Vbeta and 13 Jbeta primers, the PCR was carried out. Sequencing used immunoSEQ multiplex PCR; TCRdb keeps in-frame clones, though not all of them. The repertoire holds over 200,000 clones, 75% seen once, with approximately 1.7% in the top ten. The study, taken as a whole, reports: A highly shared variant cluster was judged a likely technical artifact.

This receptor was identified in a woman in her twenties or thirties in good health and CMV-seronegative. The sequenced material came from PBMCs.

The CDR3 loop reads CSVARGASEQYF. CDR3 DNA sequence: TGCAGCGTTGCCAGGGGGGCCTCCGAGCAGTACTTC. The chain carries TRBV29-1 and TRBJ2-7; D possibly corresponds to TRBD1 (7 bases). This CDR3 contains 12 residues. Germline loops: CDR1 SQVTM, CDR2 ANQGSEA. V was pared by 4 bases and J by 6 bases, with 13 bases between.